One T cell receptor beta chain is described in this entry. No antigen is known for it. Per-nucleotide qualities are absent, and no much larger clonotype sits a single base away. The data derive from a study of T cell responses to AZD1222 COVID-19 vaccine (dated by TCRdb to 2020 to 2023). General notes on the study: A total of 233 trial participants underwent TCR sequencing, of whom nearly 210 had received two doses of AZD1222 and around 26 had received two doses of the MenACWY control vaccine. Trial participants were enrolled by age into 18-55, 56-69 and 70-plus year subgroups, with roughly 150, 30 and 60 TCR-sequenced participants respectively. The research as a whole found: Conclusions about previously exposed vaccinees are limited, since just a handful of AZD1222 recipients were seropositive for SARS-CoV-2 at baseline. Reportedly, almost half of the unique spike-specific TCRs recognized epitopes lying outside the regions that are mutated in the B.1.351 and B.1.1.7 variants. Because no day 14 peak-response samples were available, repertoires were characterized only after the peak T cell response. In the small 56-69-year group, the increase in depth fell short of significance, most likely because of low power. Spike-specific TCR breadth and depth rose significantly after two AZD1222 doses compared with day 0 and with MenACWY recipients. Most participants were white British and females outnumbered males, and the authors suggested that clonal diversity may have been underestimated. The vaccine-associated CD4 TCRs covered the entire spike protein, and the dominant responses fell in regions 160-218 and 743-854.

The CDR3 regions of human TCRbeta chains were analyzed by immunosequencing. In the authors' own workflow: TCRs in the repertoires were matched against a reference library of SARS-CoV-2-specific TCRs that had been generated with the MIRA antigen-specificity platform. Breadth was defined as the fraction of unique TCRs that were SARS-CoV-2-associated. Depth was defined as the fraction of total T cells that were SARS-CoV-2-associated. Using the MIRA data, each spike-specific TCR was assigned both to the spike region to which the TCR was reactive and to a CD4 or CD8 class. Log10-transformed breadth and depth values were compared by one-way ANOVA with Sidak's multiple comparisons tests. TCRdb holds this immuneACCESS table with in-frame rearrangements only. Some clones are missing; in checked studies, unresolved V genes explain under half, and the rest has no known cause. Clonal size and the V and J genes are those of that table, whereas D and trimming came from the DNA. Counted in this sample were some 48,000 clones; about 86% of them appeared once. The ten largest clonotypes hold 6.5% to 8.5% of the sample.

The sample's time point label is to be understood as: about 28 days (+/-7) after the second vaccine dose. AZD1222 recipients given second doses at about 4 weeks or at about 12 weeks were pooled, since spike-specific TCR depth and breadth were not found to differ between the two schedules. Vaccinee samples came from UK trials COV001 and COV002, including a single-blind randomized controlled phase 2/3 trial of AZD1222 (ChAdOx1 nCoV-19) in healthy adults. For TCRbeta chain sequencing, PBMC samples from trial participants were taken at day 0 and at day 28 after the second dose. Material: peripheral blood, obtained 28 days after the second AZD1222 dose. The TCR sequence derives from an adult who received the AZD1222 COVID-19 vaccine.

The bases read TGTGCCAGTAGTAGAATCGCCGGGACAGGGGTCGGCTACACCTTC. This is translated as CASSRIAGTGVGYTF. The chain was built from TRBV19 and TRBJ1-2; TRBD1 fits 10 bases in the junction. Trimming takes 4 bases off V and 8 bases off J; junction bases not matched to a gene: 10. From the germline V gene (reference sequence), CDR1 is LNHDA and CDR2 is SQIVND. Reading from cysteine to phenylalanine, the CDR3 counts 15 amino acids. Only the CDR3 DNA is retained, 45 bases long and in frame from the first base.